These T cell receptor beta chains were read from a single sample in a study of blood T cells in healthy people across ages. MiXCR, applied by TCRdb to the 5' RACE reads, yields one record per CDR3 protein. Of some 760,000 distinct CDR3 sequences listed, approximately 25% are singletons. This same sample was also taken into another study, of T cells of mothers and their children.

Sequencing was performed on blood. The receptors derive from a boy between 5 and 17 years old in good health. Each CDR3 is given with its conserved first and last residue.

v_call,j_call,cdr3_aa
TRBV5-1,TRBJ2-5,CASSIGLSQETQYF
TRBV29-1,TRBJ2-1,CSGREAGGNERFF
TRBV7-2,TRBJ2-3,CASSLGGYASTDTQYF
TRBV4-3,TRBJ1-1,CASSPRTNTEAFF
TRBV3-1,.,CASSQDPARYNEQFF
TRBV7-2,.,CASREASRGEQYF
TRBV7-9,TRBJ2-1,CASSLGGGLNNEQFF
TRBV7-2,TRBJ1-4,CASSLGPTDEKLFF
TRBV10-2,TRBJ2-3,CASSEYDASTDTQYF
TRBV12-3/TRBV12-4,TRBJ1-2,CASSRDANYGYTF
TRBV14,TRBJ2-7,CASSLSGQGEVF
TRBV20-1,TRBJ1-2,CSARLGLVLYTF
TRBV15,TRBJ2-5,CATSRPIPGQKETQYF
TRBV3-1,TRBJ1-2,CASSQGGVAGYGYTF
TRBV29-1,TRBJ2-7,CSVEQSRGYEQYF
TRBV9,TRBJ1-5,CASSVGQNSNQPQHF
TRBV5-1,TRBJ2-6,CASSLEPTTNVLTF
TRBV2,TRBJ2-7,CASTGTGEGYEQYF
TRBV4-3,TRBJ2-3,CASSQDRRGADTQYF
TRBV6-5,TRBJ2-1,CASKGFSYNEQFF
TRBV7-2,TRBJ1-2,CASSLVEGGGGYTF
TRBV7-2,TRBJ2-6,CASSLGVEGANVLTF
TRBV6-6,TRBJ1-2,CGLTNSNTF
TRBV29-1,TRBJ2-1,CSVEPGGISSYNEQFF
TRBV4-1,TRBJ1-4,CASSPEGQGQKLFF
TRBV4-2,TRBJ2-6,CASSLIPFLSGANVLTF
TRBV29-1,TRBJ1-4,CSVSLPGQGRRKLFF
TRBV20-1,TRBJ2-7,CSADDRGQSYEQYF
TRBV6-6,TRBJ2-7,CASNPRQGGTYEQYF
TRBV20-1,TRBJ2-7,CSASELYYEQYF
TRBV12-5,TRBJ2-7,CASRTGPYEQYF
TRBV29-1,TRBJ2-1,CSVIWVGEQFF
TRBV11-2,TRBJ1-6,CASSLGGGDSPLHF
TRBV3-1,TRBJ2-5,CASSQPLQGALGETQYF
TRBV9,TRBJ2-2,CASSVSGGDTGELFF
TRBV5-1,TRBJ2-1,CASSLNSGGYNEQFF
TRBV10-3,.,CAISESWDGGDDEQFF
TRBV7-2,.,CASSRRGGGDEQFF
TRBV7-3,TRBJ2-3,CASSTRDSTDTQYF
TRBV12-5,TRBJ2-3,CASGSDTTGGFPSDTQYF
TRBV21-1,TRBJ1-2,CASSKAQTYYGYTF